A selection of T cell receptor beta chains follows, all from one sample in a study of T cells in Graves' hyperthyroidism and ophthalmopathy. One entry per CDR3 protein, called by TCRdb with MiXCR from the multiplex PCR reads. The sample lists roughly 500,000 distinct CDR3 sequences; roughly 23% were seen once. Sample: blood. All receptors come from a woman aged 70-85 years with Graves' ophthalmopathy. The CDR3 runs from the conserved cysteine through the conserved F or W.

V gene: TRBV20-1; CDR3 protein: CSARDHLAGSYNEQFF
V gene: TRBV2; CDR3 protein: CARSAQNRGQADTQYF
V gene: TRBV20-1; CDR3 protein: CSARVGGAGVQETQYF
V gene: TRBV6-2/TRBV6-3; CDR3 protein: CASSPDRGGNEQFF
V gene: TRBV3-1; CDR3 protein: CASRKNTEAFF
V gene: TRBV7-2; CDR3 protein: CASSLFVLAGETQYF
V gene: TRBV28; CDR3 protein: CASTQPGGGQPQHF
V gene: TRBV9; CDR3 protein: CASSGGGLAGHEQFF
V gene: TRBV28; CDR3 protein: CAISAGQGGVFGYTF
V gene: TRBV3-1; CDR3 protein: CASSLLGNSPLHF
V gene: TRBV4-2; CDR3 protein: CASSPSPGTSGETQYF
V gene: TRBV10-1; CDR3 protein: CAGRQGYKNIQYF
V gene: TRBV30; CDR3 protein: CAWNFKGYGYTF
V gene: TRBV6-2/TRBV6-3; CDR3 protein: CASSYSAHGPEDQPQHF
V gene: TRBV10-3; CDR3 protein: CAIRPSTGIYEQFF
V gene: TRBV28; CDR3 protein: CASSLFTGITDTQYF
V gene: TRBV7-2; CDR3 protein: CASSLRVSPYNEQFF
V gene: TRBV6-4; CDR3 protein: CASSELAGSTDTQYF
V gene: TRBV20-1; CDR3 protein: CSAGAGAAAQYF
V gene: TRBV3-1; CDR3 protein: CASSQDLRGTPFF
V gene: TRBV20-1; CDR3 protein: CSARTGGRETQYF
V gene: TRBV29-1; CDR3 protein: CSVVPWAGRKNIQYF
V gene: TRBV24-1; CDR3 protein: CAQQGGRSSGNTIYF
V gene: TRBV20-1; CDR3 protein: CSATPGLAGAGDTQYF
V gene: TRBV7-8; CDR3 protein: CASSPGGRTGAREQYF
V gene: TRBV7-9; CDR3 protein: CASSLDGRGYEQYF
V gene: TRBV6-1; CDR3 protein: CASSDDRGLNEQYF
V gene: TRBV7-2; CDR3 protein: CASSLGTGLTGELFF
V gene: TRBV18; CDR3 protein: CASSPGGQAFF
V gene: TRBV28; CDR3 protein: CASSLRLDQETQYF
V gene: TRBV19; CDR3 protein: CASTLTASTDTQYF
V gene: TRBV6-1; CDR3 protein: CASSFRDSSYSGNTIYF
V gene: TRBV30; CDR3 protein: CAWRGPSYEQYF
V gene: TRBV28; CDR3 protein: CASLTSAEYSNQPQHF
V gene: TRBV28; CDR3 protein: CASNRDGAYEQYF
V gene: TRBV14; CDR3 protein: CASSRGPGTSGSSYEQYF
V gene: TRBV20-1; CDR3 protein: CSAGYNSIGPYEQYF
V gene: TRBV20-1; CDR3 protein: CSAGQGKNNEQFF
V gene: TRBV28; CDR3 protein: CASSQPGLAGDRSYNEQFF
V gene: TRBV3-1; CDR3 protein: CASSHGRGRGENGYTF
V gene: TRBV6-1; CDR3 protein: CASSEAGSSYEQYF
V gene: TRBV19; CDR3 protein: CASSIMGAGLSNQPQHF
V gene: TRBV5-1; CDR3 protein: CASLKELPGTSGRYEQFF
V gene: TRBV29-1; CDR3 protein: CSYPIGTEAFF
V gene: TRBV2; CDR3 protein: CASSEADGDGSSYEQYF
V gene: TRBV19; CDR3 protein: CASSSFEAGEQYF
V gene: TRBV6-1; CDR3 protein: CASSVLRGQSSYNEQFF
V gene: TRBV7-2; CDR3 protein: CASSLGKNQPQHF
V gene: TRBV11-3; CDR3 protein: CASSLPGTSSYNEQFF
V gene: TRBV30; CDR3 protein: CAWIKRGQETQYF
V gene: TRBV5-1; CDR3 protein: CASSPGQGRHEQYF
V gene: TRBV10-2; CDR3 protein: CASILAGGPGELFF
V gene: TRBV5-1; CDR3 protein: CASSLSGSNPGANVLTF
V gene: TRBV5-6; CDR3 protein: CASRDTLSSPLHF
V gene: TRBV5-1; CDR3 protein: CASSRSGGTEAFF
V gene: TRBV7-2; CDR3 protein: CASSQSDRIYGYTF
V gene: TRBV11-3; CDR3 protein: CASSFRPLYEQYF